This T cell receptor beta chain originates from a study of blood T cell repertoires in COVID-19. Background on the study: The origin of the acute and convalescent COVID-19 samples was the United States, Italy and Spain.

Study processing details: Amplification of reference gene primers provided the estimated nucleated cell counts. This table comes from immunoSEQ multiplex PCR, and its TCRdb copy is limited to in-frame clones, with some not included. V and J calls and clone size come straight from that table; D and trimming were deduced from the DNA. The profile shows 100,000 or so clones, about 88% of them singletons. Trimming took 6 bases from V and 4 from J, leaving 15 bases between them. There are 14 residues in the CDR3. CDR1 LNHDA and CDR2 SQIVND come from the germline V gene (reference sequence). The sequencing sample was made of peripheral blood. The sequence came from a man aged 25-45 years in a cohort sampled during active COVID-19. This chain uses TRBV19 with TRBJ1-2, with D possibly TRBD1 on 6 matching bases. CDR3 in amino acids: CASRATGTIYGYTF. The CDR3 DNA is TGTGCCAGTAGGGCTACCGGGACAATCTATGGCTACACCTTC.